The 28 T cell receptor beta chains presented below share a single source sample, sequenced in a study of blood T cell repertoires in COVID-19. Method: immunoSEQ multiplex PCR; TCRdb's copy keeps in-frame clones and lacks some. The sample lists approximately 300,000 clones; under 90% were seen once. Specimen: PBMCs or T cells enriched from blood (not recorded which). The receptor set was obtained from a woman aged 18-29 years who had recovered from COVID-19.

V is TRBV4-2 and J is TRBJ2-5; TRBD2 agrees at 10 bases. Trimming took 1 base from V and 3 from J; bases not matched to a gene: 5. The CDR3 contains 16 residues. Germline CDR1 LGHNA, CDR2 YNFKEQ. The CDR3 loop reads CASSQGLAGAKETQYF. DNA for the CDR3: TGTGCCAGCAGCCAAGGGCTAGCGGGGGCCAAAGAGACCCAGTACTTC.

This sequence joins TRBV5-4 and TRBJ1-1, with a tentative D call TRBD1 (5 bases). CDR3 length equals 14 residues. Trimming stripped 0 bases from V and 5 bases from J, with 11 bases between. CDR1 and CDR2 from the germline V gene are SGHNT and YYREEE (reference sequence). The CDR3: CASSLEGSGTEAFF. The CDR3 bases are TGTGCCAGCAGCTTGGAAGGGTCAGGGACTGAAGCTTTCTTT. The full variable domain, its missing parts supplied by reference TRBV5-4 and TRBJ1-1, is ETGVTQSPTHLIKTRGQQVTLRCSSQSGHNTVSWYQQALGQGPQFIFQYYREEENGRGNFPPRFSGLQFPNYSSELNVNALELDDSALYLCASSLEGSGTEAFFGQGTRLTVV.

The chain carries TRBV27 and TRBJ2-7; no reliable D call. The CDR3 extends over 13 amino acids. The V gene lost 1 base and the J gene lost 2 bases, with 6 bases spanning the gap. Looked up from germline, CDR1 is MNHEY and CDR2 is SMNVEV (reference sequence). Written as DNA, the CDR3 is TGTGCCAGCAGTTTATATCTAGCCTACGAGCAGTACTTC. Its translation is CASSLYLAYEQYF.

V and J are TRBV11-2 and TRBJ2-7; possibly TRBD2 for D (6 bases). CDR3 length: 16 amino acids. Germline V gene sequence: CDR1 SGHAT, CDR2 FQNNGV. The V gene lost 5 bases and the J gene lost 2 bases, with 19 bases spanning the gap. In DNA form, the CDR3 reads TGTGCCAGCAGCCAACCGATAGGTAGCGGAGCCTACGAGCAGTACTTC. It codes for CASSQPIGSGAYEQYF.

This CDR3 reads CASTERTGGRCQPQHF. The CDR3 DNA reads as TGTGCCAGCACCGAGCGGACAGGGGGCAGATGTCAGCCCCAGCATTTT. The V gene is TRBV27, the J gene TRBJ1-5; TRBD1 agrees at 11 bases. CDR1 is MNHEY and CDR2 is SMNVEV in the germline V gene (reference sequence). The J segment lost 6 bases and the V segment lost 7 bases, leaving 11 bases of the junction unmatched. CDR3 length: 16 amino acids.

The V gene is TRBV5-3, the J gene TRBJ2-6; 8 nucleotides align to TRBD1. TRBV5-3 is placed among ORFs of uncertain function. CDR3 length equals 19 residues. V was pared by 4 bases and J by 0 bases, with 12 bases of the junction left unmatched. The CDR3 is CARSLETTGVSSGANVLTF. CDR3 nucleotide sequence: TGTGCCAGAAGCCTTGAAACGACAGGGGTCAGCTCTGGGGCCAACGTCCTGACTTTC.

CDR3 nucleotide sequence: TGCGCCAGCAGTACGATATGGCCCGGACAGGGAGTCGATAACACTGAAGCTTTCTTT. This encodes CASSTIWPGQGVDNTEAFF. This chain connects TRBV23-1 to TRBJ1-1; 8 bases are a match to TRBD1. TRBV23-1 is treated as an ORF (open reading frame) with a function not yet certain. The V segment lost 5 bases and the J segment 2 bases; nucleotides outside the gene matches: 19. The length of the CDR3 is 19 residues.

The chain is built from TRBV6-1 and TRBJ2-1, with D perhaps TRBD2 (6 bases). CDR1 and CDR2 from the germline V gene are MNHNS and SASEGT. V was cut by 1 base and J by 6 bases, with 10 bases left in between. This CDR3 comprises 14 residues. The CDR3 DNA sequence: TGTGCCAGCAGTGAAGGGGGAGGTCGCAATGAGCAGTTCTTC. Protein sequence: CASSEGGGRNEQFF.

This clone turned up a few times. The rearrangement uses TRBV6-1 and TRBJ1-1; no clear D gene. The CDR3 has 13 amino acids. Germline CDR1 reads MNHNS; CDR2 reads SASEGT. Trimming removed 2 bases at V and 8 bases at J, with 12 bases between. CDR3 coding DNA: TGTGCCAGCAGTGAATACGGGGAAGACGAAGCTTTCTTT. It codes for CASSEYGEDEAFF.

This clone was recorded once. The chain is built from TRBV5-1 and TRBJ2-1; 12 bases map to TRBD2. Trimming cost V 4 bases and J 10 bases; bases outside gene matches: 6. This CDR3 has 14 amino acids. CDR1 and CDR2 from the germline V gene are SGHRS and YFSETQ. CDR3 loop: CASSQSGTSGEQFF. CDR3 nucleotides: TGCGCCAGCAGCCAATCCGGGACTAGCGGGGAGCAGTTCTTC.

The CDR3 is CASSLGQGGNQPQHF. The CDR3, as DNA: TGTGCCAGCAGCTTGGGTCAGGGGGGCAATCAGCCCCAGCATTTT. The chain uses TRBV5-8 and TRBJ1-5; 7 positions match TRBD1. Trimming took 0 bases from V and 2 from J; bases not matched to a gene: 2. CDR1 and CDR2 (germline): SGHTS, YDEGEE. The CDR3 consists of 15 residues.

This chain uses TRBV28 with TRBJ1-2; tentatively, D is TRBD1 (5 bases). CDR1 is MDHEN and CDR2 is SYDVKM in the germline V gene. Between the trimmed V and J ends, which lost 7 bases and 5 bases, there was a span of 20 bases. The CDR3 is 15 amino acids. CDR3 nucleotides: TGTGCCAGCATCCCTGGTCAGGGTATCGGGTATGGCTACACCTTC. This translates into CASIPGQGIGYGYTF.

This chain uses TRBV13 with TRBJ2-3, with 8 bases identical to TRBD2. There are 15 residues in the CDR3. CDR1 is PRHDT and CDR2 is FYEKMQ in the germline V gene (reference sequence). V shed 7 bases, J shed 4 bases, and the junction held 10 bases outside the gene matches. CDR3 DNA: TGTGCCAGCAACCGCCCGGGAGGGGGAGCAGATACGCAGTATTTT. Translated: CASNRPGGGADTQYF.

The chain recombines TRBV27 with TRBJ1-2, with D unclear. Germline V gene data show CDR1 as MNHEY and CDR2 as SMNVEV (reference sequence). The CDR3 covers 14 residues. V lost 5 bases, J lost 1 base, and 11 bases lay in between. For the CDR3, the DNA is TGTGCCAGCAGTGCCTCTCCAGATAACTATGGCTACACCTTC. This encodes CASSASPDNYGYTF.

The gene calls are TRBV7-2 and TRBJ2-2; the D gene is possibly TRBD2 (7 bases). CDR3 length equals 15 residues. V lost 0 bases and J 7 bases, leaving 12 bases between the germline ends. Looked up from germline, CDR1 is SGHTA and CDR2 is FQGNSA. CDR3 residues: CASSLAGGHIGELFF. CDR3 DNA sequence: TGTGCCAGCAGCTTAGCGGGGGGGCATATCGGGGAGCTGTTTTTT. Full variable domain (remainder filled in from reference TRBV7-2 and TRBJ2-2): GAGVSQSPSNKVTEKGKDVELRCDPISGHTALYWYRQSLGQGLEFLIYFQGNSAPDKSGLPSDRFSAERTGGSVSTLTIQRTQQEDSAVYLCASSLAGGHIGELFFGEGSRLTVL.

The chain combines TRBV5-1 with TRBJ2-6, with D unclear. The CDR3 contains 15 residues. Germline lookup yields CDR1 SGHRS and CDR2 YFSETQ. V lost 5 bases, J lost 0 bases, and 9 bases lay in between. The CDR3 DNA reads TGCGCCAGCAGTAAACATATCTCTGGGGCCAACGTCCTGACTTTC. It yields the protein CASSKHISGANVLTF. The full variable domain, rest sourced from reference TRBV5-1 and TRBJ2-6, is KAGVTQTPRYLIKTRGQQVTLSCSPISGHRSVSWYQQTPGQGLQFLFEYFSETQRNKGNFPGRFSGRQFSNSRSEMNVSTLELGDSALYLCASSKHISGANVLTFGAGSRLTVL.

This chain connects TRBV10-1 to TRBJ2-7; possible D gene TRBD2, 5 bases. The CDR3 sequence is 14 residues long. Germline CDR1 WNHNN, CDR2 SYGVQD (reference sequence). Deletions cut 3 bases from V and 0 bases from J, with 9 bases between. The DNA for the CDR3 is TGCGCCAGCAGTGATTCCGGGGACTCCTACGAGCAGTACTTC. This sequence encodes CASSDSGDSYEQYF.

The chain recombines TRBV29-1 with TRBJ1-2, with D hard to call. The CDR3 is 14 amino acids. Trimming left V 4 bases short and J 8 bases short, with 20 bases between. Germline V gene sequence: CDR1 SQVTM, CDR2 ANQGSEA. The CDR3 DNA is TGCAGCGTTGGAGGGCCGCCCGCAGTGGCCGGCTACACCTTC. Protein: CSVGGPPAVAGYTF.

This chain links TRBV24-1 with TRBJ2-1, with 7 positions matching TRBD2. The V segment lost 9 bases and the J segment 2 bases; nucleotides outside the gene matches: 6. This CDR3 contains 14 residues. Germline V gene sequence: CDR1 KGHDR, CDR2 SFDVKD. The CDR3 bases are TGTGCCACCGGGGCTAGCGGTACCTACAATGAGCAGTTCTTC. Protein product: CATGASGTYNEQFF.

This clone has just one count. This sequence joins TRBV3-1 (or the pseudogene TRBV3-2) and TRBJ1-3; D is ambiguous. Looked up from germline, CDR1 is LGHDT and CDR2 is YNNKEL (reference sequence). V lost 3 bases and J lost 0, with 6 bases in between. The CDR3 is made up of 14 amino acids. The CDR3: CASSQTSSGNTIYF. For the CDR3, the DNA is TGTGCCAGCAGCCAGACTAGCTCTGGAAACACCATATATTTT.

This sequence joins TRBV21-1 and TRBJ1-1. TRBV21-1 is a listed pseudogene. The CDR3 totals 15 residues. CDR3 region: CASRGWEAGNTEAFF. The CDR3, as DNA: TGTGCCAGCAGAGGTTGGGAGGCGGGGAACACTGAAGCTTTCTTT.

The rearrangement joins TRBV5-1 to TRBJ1-3; 9 positions match TRBD1. V lost 4 bases and J lost 0; bases outside the gene matches: 5. Looked up from germline, CDR1 is SGHRS and CDR2 is YFSETQ. This CDR3 region has 16 residues. The CDR3 sequence is CASSRTGDRSGNTIYF. CDR3 nucleotides: TGCGCCAGCAGCCGGACAGGGGACCGCTCTGGAAACACCATATATTTT.

V usage is TRBV18 and J usage is TRBJ2-7, with no clear D. With 2 bases removed from V and 4 bases from J, the gap between germline ends came to 6 bases. This CDR3 is built from 12 residues. CDR1 and CDR2 (germline): KGHSH, LQKENI. The CDR3 reads CASSPREYEQYF. In DNA form, the CDR3 reads TGTGCCAGCTCACCAAGAGAGTACGAGCAGTACTTC. The full variable domain, completed using reference TRBV18 and TRBJ2-7, is NAGVMQNPRHLVRRRGQEARLRCSPMKGHSHVYWYRQLPEEGLKFMVYLQKENIIDESGMPKERFSAEFPKEGPSILRIQQVVRGDSAAYFCASSPREYEQYFGPGTRLTVT.

V gene TRBV19 combines with J gene TRBJ1-4; D possibly corresponds to TRBD1 (5 bases). Germline V gives CDR1 LNHDA, CDR2 SQIVND (reference sequence). The CDR3 has 15 residues. V was pared by 5 bases and J by 5 bases, with 15 bases between. The CDR3 loop reads CASSSPTAPNEKLFF. The CDR3 nucleotides are TGTGCCAGTAGTTCGCCGACAGCCCCAAATGAAAAACTGTTTTTT. Based on the CDR3 plus reference TRBV19 and TRBJ1-4, the full variable domain is DGGITQSPKYLFRKEGQNVTLSCEQNLNHDAMYWYRQDPGQGLRLIYYSQIVNDFQKGDIAEGYSVSREKKESFPLTVTSAQKNPTAFYLCASSSPTAPNEKLFFGSGTQLSVL.

J is TRBJ1-2 and V is TRBV5-6, with 10 bases fitting TRBD1. J gave up 8 bases and V 5 bases, and 9 bases lay outside the gene matches. This CDR3 contains 14 residues. Per the germline V gene, CDR1 is SGHDT and CDR2 is YYEEEE. CDR3 coding DNA: TGTGCCAGCAGTTTAGGGGACAGGGGACAAGGCTACACCTTC. Protein product: CASSLGDRGQGYTF.

This chain connects TRBV24-1 to TRBJ2-7; tentatively, D is TRBD1 (5 bases). Germline V CDR1 and CDR2: KGHDR, SFDVKD. V dropped 6 bases and J dropped 4 bases, with 24 bases sitting between them. CDR3 length: 17 amino acids. CDR3: CATSRLPSRQHSYEQYF. The CDR3 DNA sequence: TGTGCCACCAGTCGATTGCCCTCGCGACAGCACTCGTACGAGCAGTACTTC.

The chain couples TRBV6-5 to TRBJ1-1; weak D call: TRBD1 (6 bases). The CDR3 spans 15 residues. Trimming took off 6 bases at V and 2 bases at J, with 16 bases between the two ends. Germline assignment: CDR1 MNHEY and CDR2 SVGAGI. CDR3 nucleotides: TGTGCCAGCAGCCCCAGGCGGGGGGCAAACACTGAAGCTTTCTTT. This translates into CASSPRRGANTEAFF.

The V and J genes are TRBV7-9 and TRBJ1-2; the match to TRBD1 covers 10 bases. V gave up 5 bases and J gave up 6 bases; unmatched junction bases: 6. The CDR3 spans 14 residues. Germline assignment: CDR1 SEHNR and CDR2 FQNEAQ (reference sequence). The CDR3: CASSTSGTGDGYTF. CDR3 DNA sequence: TGTGCCAGCAGCACTTCCGGGACAGGGGATGGCTACACCTTC.